Listed below are T cell receptor beta chains from one sample, sequenced in a study of glioma-infiltrating T cells. TCRdb analysed the multiplex PCR reads with MiXCR anew, one entry per CDR3 protein. The sample shows fewer than 90,000 distinct CDR3 sequences, approximately 22% of them seen only once. Source material: glioma tissue, nonneoplastic brain tissue, or PBMCs (not recorded which). Receptors were obtained from a human donor with low-grade glioma or glioblastoma, undergoing nonglioma brain surgery, or in good health (not recorded which). Both conserved end residues are part of each CDR3. The order of the fields is clone size, J gene, V gene, D gene, CDR3 DNA, CDR3 protein. A D gene is named only where the DNA matches it firmly. For some rows the clone size is stated as once, few or many, or as a class when expanded; others skip it.

many | TRBJ2-4 | TRBV7-2 | TRBD2 | TGTGCCAGCAGCTTTCGGACTAGCGGGCTATACATTCAGTACTTC | CASSFRTSGLYIQYF
- | TRBJ2-1 | TRBV4-1 | - | TGCGCCAGCAGCCAAAGAACAGATAGCTCCTACAATGAGCAGTTCTTC | CASSQRTDSSYNEQFF
many | TRBJ2-7 | TRBV3-1 | TRBD2 | TGTGCCAGCAGCCAAGAAGCCAGCGGGGCGAACGAGCAGTACTTC | CASSQEASGANEQYF
many | TRBJ2-5 | TRBV5-1 | - | TGCGCCAGCAGCTTGACGATGGGATACCAAGAGACCCAGTACTTC | CASSLTMGYQETQYF
many | TRBJ2-5 | TRBV7-2 | - | TGTGCCAGCAGCCCCCTAAGGACGGCACAAGAGACCCAGTACTTC | CASSPLRTAQETQYF
many | TRBJ1-2 | TRBV7-2 | - | TGTGCCAGCAGCCTCTCGGCGGATGGCTACACCTTC | CASSLSADGYTF
many | TRBJ1-6 | TRBV7-6 | - | TGTGCCAGCAGCTTAAAGGCAGGGGAGAATTCACCCCTCCACTTT | CASSLKAGENSPLHF
many | TRBJ1-1 | TRBV7-8 | - | TGTGCCAGCAGCAAGCAAATCGCGAACGCTGAAGCTTTCTTT | CASSKQIANAEAFF
- | TRBJ2-7 | TRBV10-3 | - | TGTGCCATCAGTGCCTCTAGCGATTCTGCCTACGAGCAGTACTTC | CAISASSDSAYEQYF
- | TRBJ2-7 | TRBV5-1 | - | TGCGCCAGCAGCGTCACAGTGGGCTCCTACGAGCAGTACTTC | CASSVTVGSYEQYF
once | TRBJ1-2 | TRBV5-5 | TRBD1 | TGTGCCAGCAGCTTCTTCTTCGGGACAGAAAATTATGGCTACACCTTC | CASSFFFGTENYGYTF
many | TRBJ1-5 | TRBV27 | - | TGTGCCAGCAGTTTATGGGGTGGCGGTTCCTATCAGCCCCAGCATTTT | CASSLWGGGSYQPQHF
many | TRBJ1-1 | TRBV29-1 | TRBD1 | TGCAGCGTGAGGGACAGGCGGGACACTGAAGCTTTCTTT | CSVRDRRDTEAFF
many | TRBJ2-7 | TRBV20-1 | TRBD1 | TGCAGTGCTAGAGATACCGGGACAGGCACGGCCTACGAGCAGTACTTC | CSARDTGTGTAYEQYF
many | TRBJ2-3 | TRBV10-2 | TRBD2 | TGCGCCAGCAGTGACTTTCTAGCGGGGGTTCGGGATACGCAGTATTTT | CASSDFLAGVRDTQYF
many | TRBJ2-3 | TRBV6-1 | TRBD2 | TGTGCCAGCAGTGCCTTAGCGGGAGGGGGGTCAGATACGCAGTATTTT | CASSALAGGGSDTQYF
many | TRBJ1-5 | TRBV2 | - | TGTGCCAGCAGTGAAGGGCAGATATCTGGGAGCAATCAGCCCCAGCATTTT | CASSEGQISGSNQPQHF
many | TRBJ1-4 | TRBV2 | - | TGTGCCAGCTTGTTGCAGTGGCGTCGTGAAAAACTGTTTTTT | CASLLQWRREKLFF
many | TRBJ2-7 | TRBV6-1 | - | TGTGCCAGCAGTTCGTACGGCCGCTACGAGCAGTACTTC | CASSSYGRYEQYF
many | TRBJ2-3 | TRBV18 | TRBD2 | TGTGCCAGCTCACCGTACGGGGAGGGAAGCGCAGATACGCAGTATTTT | CASSPYGEGSADTQYF
- | TRBJ1-2 | TRBV20-1 | - | TGCAGTGCTAGAGATCCTGGATGGGGATACACCTTC | CSARDPGWGYTF
many | TRBJ1-2 | TRBV10-3 | TRBD1 | TGTGCCATCAGTGGACAGGGGACCTATGGCTACACCTTC | CAISGQGTYGYTF
- | TRBJ1-6 | TRBV7-9 | - | TGTGCCAGCAACTCCGGGACGGCAAATTTACCCCTCCACTTT | CASNSGTANLPLHF
many | TRBJ2-1 | TRBV28 | TRBD2 | TGTGCCAGCAGTTCCCCAGGACTAGCGTACAATGAGCAGTTCTTC | CASSSPGLAYNEQFF
many | TRBJ1-1 | TRBV6-2/TRBV6-3 | - | TGTGCCAGCAGTTACGGGACGAACACTGAAGCTTTCTTT | CASSYGTNTEAFF
- | TRBJ1-5 | TRBV19 | TRBD1 | TGTGCCAGTAGTCCCTGGACAGGGGGCGCGAGTCAGCCCCAGCATTTT | CASSPWTGGASQPQHF
- | TRBJ1-5 | TRBV5-1 | - | TGCGCCAGCAGCTTGGAGGGCAGGGAGCATCAGCCCCAGCATTTT | CASSLEGREHQPQHF
many | TRBJ2-7 | TRBV6-1 | TRBD2 | TGTGCCAGCAGTTCCAGGACTAGCGGACAACGATACGAGCAGTACTTC | CASSSRTSGQRYEQYF
many | TRBJ2-7 | TRBV6-1 | - | TGTGCCAGCAGGGAGGGAATATCGCCCTACGAGCAGTACTTC | CASREGISPYEQYF